This T cell receptor (beta chain) was sequenced in a study of OX40 agonist ivuxolimab in advanced cancers. Produced via immunoSEQ multiplex PCR; TCRdb's table is partial and in-frame only. The sample lists about 20,000 clones, 80% to 90% occurring once. The CDR3 length is 13 residues. Looked up from germline, CDR1 is SSHAT and CDR2 is FNYEAQ (reference sequence). For this clone: Germline and junction disagree at one end, which may indicate a read error.

This sequence joins TRBV7-7 and TRBJ2-7, with 9 bases matching TRBD2. The TCR was taken from an adult with an advanced solid tumor such as melanoma, head and neck, liver or kidney cancer. This specimen consisted of CD4+ or CD8+ T cells sorted from blood, obtained in a trial of the OX40 agonist ivuxolimab. CDR3 residues: CASSQGLAYEQYF. CDR3 DNA sequence: TGTGCTAGCAGCCAGGGACTAGCTTACGAGCAGTACTTC.